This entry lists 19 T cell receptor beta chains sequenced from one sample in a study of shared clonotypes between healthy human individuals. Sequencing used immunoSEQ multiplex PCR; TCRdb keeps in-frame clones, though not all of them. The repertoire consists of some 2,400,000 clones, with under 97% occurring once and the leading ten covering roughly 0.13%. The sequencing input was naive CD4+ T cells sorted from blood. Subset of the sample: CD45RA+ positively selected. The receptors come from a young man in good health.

CDR3 nucleotides: TGTGCCAGCAGCTTAGTGGCGGGGGGTAACAAAAACATTCAGTACTTC. This translates into CASSLVAGGNKNIQYF. The gene calls are TRBV7-8 and TRBJ2-4, with 8 nucleotides matching TRBD2. CDR3 length: 16 residues. CDR1 is SGHVS and CDR2 is FQNEAQ in the germline V gene. The V and J ends lost 1 base and 3 bases, in that order; junction bases with no gene match: 5.

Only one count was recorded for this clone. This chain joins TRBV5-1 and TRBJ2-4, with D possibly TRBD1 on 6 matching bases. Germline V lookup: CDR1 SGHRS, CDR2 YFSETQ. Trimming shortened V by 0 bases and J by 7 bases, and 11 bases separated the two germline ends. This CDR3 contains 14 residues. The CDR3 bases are TGCGCCAGCAGCTTGGAGGGGGTCAGTAACATTCAGTACTTC. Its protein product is CASSLEGVSNIQYF.

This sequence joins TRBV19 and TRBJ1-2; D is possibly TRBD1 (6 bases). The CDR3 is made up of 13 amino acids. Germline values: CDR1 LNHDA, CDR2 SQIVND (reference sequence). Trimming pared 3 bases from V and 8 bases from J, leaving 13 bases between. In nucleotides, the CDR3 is TGTGCCAGTAGTATGGGACATCTCGAGGGCTACACCTTC. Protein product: CASSMGHLEGYTF.

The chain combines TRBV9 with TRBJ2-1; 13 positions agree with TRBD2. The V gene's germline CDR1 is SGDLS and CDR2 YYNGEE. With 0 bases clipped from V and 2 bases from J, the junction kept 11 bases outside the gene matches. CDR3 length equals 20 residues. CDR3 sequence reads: CASSVGGTSGVVWAYNEQFF. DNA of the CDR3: TGTGCCAGCAGCGTAGGCGGGACTAGCGGGGTGGTGTGGGCCTACAATGAGCAGTTCTTC.

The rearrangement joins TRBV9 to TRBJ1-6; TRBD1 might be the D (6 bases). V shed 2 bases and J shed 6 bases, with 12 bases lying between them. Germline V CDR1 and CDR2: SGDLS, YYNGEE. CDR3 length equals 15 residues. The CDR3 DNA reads TGTGCCAGCAGCGTGGGGGGCGCTAGTAATTCACCCCTCCACTTT. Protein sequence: CASSVGGASNSPLHF.

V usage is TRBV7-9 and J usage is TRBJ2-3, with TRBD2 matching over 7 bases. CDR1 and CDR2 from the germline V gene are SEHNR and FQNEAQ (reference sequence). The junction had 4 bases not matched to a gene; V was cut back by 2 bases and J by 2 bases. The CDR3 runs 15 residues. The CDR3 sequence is CASSLRGDNTDTQYF. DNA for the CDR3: TGTGCCAGCAGCTTACGGGGGGATAACACAGATACGCAGTATTTT.

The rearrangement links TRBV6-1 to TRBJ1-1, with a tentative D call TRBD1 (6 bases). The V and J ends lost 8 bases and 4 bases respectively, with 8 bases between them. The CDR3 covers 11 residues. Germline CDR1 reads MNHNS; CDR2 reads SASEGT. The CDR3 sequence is CASQGSTEAFF. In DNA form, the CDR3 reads TGTGCCAGCCAGGGGAGCACTGAAGCTTTCTTT.

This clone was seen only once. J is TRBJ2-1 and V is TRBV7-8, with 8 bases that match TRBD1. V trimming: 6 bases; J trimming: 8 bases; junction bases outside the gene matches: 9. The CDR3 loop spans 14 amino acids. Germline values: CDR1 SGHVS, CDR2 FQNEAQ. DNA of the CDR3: TGTGCCAGCAGAGTGGACAGGGAGTATCATGAGCAGTTCTTC. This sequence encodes CASRVDREYHEQFF.

The CDR3, as DNA: TGTGCCAGCAGCTTAGCCGGGAGAGGCACCGGGGAGCTGTTTTTT. Translated, it gives CASSLAGRGTGELFF. The V call is TRBV11-2, the J call TRBJ2-2; tentatively, D is TRBD2 (6 bases). Germline CDR1 is SGHAT and CDR2 is FQNNGV. This CDR3 has 15 residues. The V gene lost 1 base and the J gene lost 4 bases, with 10 bases spanning the gap.

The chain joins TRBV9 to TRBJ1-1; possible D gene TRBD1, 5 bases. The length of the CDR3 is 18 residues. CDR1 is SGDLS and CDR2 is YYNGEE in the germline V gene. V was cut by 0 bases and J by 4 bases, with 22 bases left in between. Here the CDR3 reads CASSVGSKGTTGFTEAFF. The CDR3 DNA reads TGTGCCAGCAGCGTAGGCTCGAAGGGGACTACCGGATTCACTGAAGCTTTCTTT.

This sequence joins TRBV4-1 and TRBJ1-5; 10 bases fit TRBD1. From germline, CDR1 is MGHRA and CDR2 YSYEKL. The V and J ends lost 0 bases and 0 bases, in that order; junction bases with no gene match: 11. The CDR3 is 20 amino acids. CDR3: CASSQDGDRGFSYSNQPQHF. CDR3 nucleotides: TGCGCCAGCAGCCAAGATGGGGACAGGGGATTCTCGTATAGCAATCAGCCCCAGCATTTT.

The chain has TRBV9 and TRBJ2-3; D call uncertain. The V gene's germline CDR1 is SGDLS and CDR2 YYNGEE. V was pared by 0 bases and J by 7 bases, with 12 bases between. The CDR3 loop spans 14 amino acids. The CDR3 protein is CASSVGSLENTQYF. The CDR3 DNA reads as TGTGCCAGCAGCGTAGGGAGTCTCGAGAATACGCAGTATTTT.

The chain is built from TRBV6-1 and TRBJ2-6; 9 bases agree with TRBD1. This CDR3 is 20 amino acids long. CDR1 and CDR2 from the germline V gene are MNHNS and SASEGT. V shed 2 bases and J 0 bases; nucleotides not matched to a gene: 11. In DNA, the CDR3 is TGTGCCAGCAGTGAACCAGTTCGGGGACAGGGTTCCTCTGGGGCCAACGTCCTGACTTTC. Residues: CASSEPVRGQGSSGANVLTF.

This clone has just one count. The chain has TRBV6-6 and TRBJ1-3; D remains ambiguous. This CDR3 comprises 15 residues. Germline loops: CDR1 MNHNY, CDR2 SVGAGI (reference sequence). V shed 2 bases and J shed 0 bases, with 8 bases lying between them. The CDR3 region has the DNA TGTGCCAGCAGTTACGACGGAAACTCTGGAAACACCATATATTTT. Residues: CASSYDGNSGNTIYF.

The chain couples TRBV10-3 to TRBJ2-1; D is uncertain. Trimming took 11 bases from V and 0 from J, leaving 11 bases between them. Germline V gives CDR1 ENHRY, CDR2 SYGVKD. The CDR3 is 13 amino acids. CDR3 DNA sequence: TGTGCCCGTTCGGAGAACTCCTACAATGAGCAGTTCTTC. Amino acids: CARSENSYNEQFF.

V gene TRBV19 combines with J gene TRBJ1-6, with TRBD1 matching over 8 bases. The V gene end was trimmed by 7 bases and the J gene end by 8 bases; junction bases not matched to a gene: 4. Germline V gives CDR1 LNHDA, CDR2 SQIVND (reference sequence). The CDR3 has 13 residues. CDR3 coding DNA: TGTGCCAGTAATCCAGGGGGCGATTCACCCCTCCACTTT. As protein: CASNPGGDSPLHF.

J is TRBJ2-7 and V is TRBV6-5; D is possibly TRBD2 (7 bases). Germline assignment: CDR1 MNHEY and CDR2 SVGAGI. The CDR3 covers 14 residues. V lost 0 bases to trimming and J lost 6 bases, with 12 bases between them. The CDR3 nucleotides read TGTGCCAGCAGTTACTCGATAGGGGGGGGCGAGCAGTACTTC. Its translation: CASSYSIGGGEQYF.

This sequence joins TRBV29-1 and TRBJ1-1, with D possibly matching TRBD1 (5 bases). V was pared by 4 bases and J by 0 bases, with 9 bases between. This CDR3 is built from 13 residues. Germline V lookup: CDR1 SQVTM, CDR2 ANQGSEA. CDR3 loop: CSVVGAMNTEAFF. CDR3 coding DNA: TGCAGCGTTGTAGGGGCCATGAACACTGAAGCTTTCTTT.

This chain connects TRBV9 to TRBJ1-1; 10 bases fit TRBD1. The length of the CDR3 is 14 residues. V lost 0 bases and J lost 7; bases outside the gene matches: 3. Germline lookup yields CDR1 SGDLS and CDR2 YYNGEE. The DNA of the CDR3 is TGTGCCAGCAGCGTAGTAGGACAGGGGGGTGAAGCTTTCTTT. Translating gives CASSVVGQGGEAFF.